This T cell receptor beta chain was recovered during a study of T cells in Graves' hyperthyroidism and ophthalmopathy. Study-wide points: Ophthalmopathy was model-predicted a median roughly 6.3 months pre-onset. From stable hyperthyroidism, ophthalmopathy was separated by a 13 V-J model.

The CDR3 regions of TCR beta were amplified from RNA transcripts. The HTBI primer set served for first-round RT-PCR of the TCR CDR3. One entry per CDR3 protein results from TCRdb running MiXCR on the multiplex PCR reads. The table lists some 180,000 distinct CDR3 sequences, roughly a sixth of them singletons. This clonotype came up many times. Its target is unknown. The germline V and J ends were trimmed by 8 bases and 3 bases, with 8 bases remaining between them. CDR1 is SNHLY and CDR2 is FYNNEI in the germline V gene. CDR3 length equals 11 residues. Across 18 months, stable Graves' hyperthyroidism was marked by no progression to ophthalmopathy.

The origin of this receptor is a woman in her forties or fifties with Graves' hyperthyroidism. The V call is TRBV2, the J call TRBJ2-7; D uncertain. The specimen sequenced was blood. CDR3 nucleotides: TGTGCCAGCGGGCTTGACTACGAGCAGTACTTC. Amino acids: CASGLDYEQYF.